This TCR beta chain was recorded in a study of identical twins. General observations from the study: Model-predicted out-of-frame TCR alpha sharing fell below observed values in monozygotic twins. Fewer insertions were carried by abundant cord blood beta clonotypes, but none was seen in memory repertoires.

Template switching added a universal primer site, and cDNA bore unique molecular identifiers. MiXCR was run by TCRdb on the 5' RACE reads, yielding one entry per CDR3 protein. The table has 410,000 or so distinct CDR3 sequences, roughly 20% seen once. This clonotype was seen at least ten times. Its antigen is not identified. V dropped 1 base and J dropped 0; count of bases not matched to a gene: 7. The CDR3 loop spans 17 amino acids. Germline CDR1 reads MGHRA; CDR2 reads YSYEKL. This clonotype was sampled from a man aged 50-60 years in good health. The material sequenced was naive T cells sorted from blood. The V and J genes are TRBV4-1 and TRBJ1-2, with 8 bases that match TRBD1. Here the CDR3 DNA reads TGCGCCAGCAGCCAAGGCGTCCGGACAGGGCCTAACTATGGCTACACCTTC. Encoded protein: CASSQGVRTGPNYGYTF.